These 32 T cell receptor beta chains originate from one sample sequenced in a study of cytomegalovirus exposure and HLA in healthy donors. In the PCR, 60 Vbeta and 13 Jbeta primers were used. Clones were sequenced by immunoSEQ multiplex PCR, and TCRdb holds only the in-frame ones, with some missing. The table includes 82,000 or so clones, roughly a tenth detected once. Sequencing input: PBMCs. These receptors all come from a man aged 60 to 75 in good health and CMV-seropositive.

There are a few counts of this clone. The chain recombines TRBV28 with TRBJ1-2, with D perhaps TRBD1 (5 bases). The CDR3 loop spans 13 amino acids. Germline loops: CDR1 MDHEN, CDR2 SYDVKM. V was cut by 4 bases and J by 4 bases, with 10 bases left in between. CDR3 residues: CASSSPGLYGYTF. The CDR3 DNA reads as TGTGCCAGCAGTTCTCCAGGGCTCTATGGCTACACCTTC.

This clone appeared a few times. The V and J genes are TRBV7-8 and TRBJ2-7, with a possible D match to TRBD1 (7 bases). Trimming cost V 3 bases and J 1 base, with 19 bases left between them. The CDR3 loop spans 17 amino acids. From germline, CDR1 is SGHVS and CDR2 FQNEAQ. CDR3 sequence (DNA): TGTGCCAGCAGCTTCGGGTCGGCGGCAGGGGGGTCCTACGAGCAGTACGTC. Its translation: CASSFGSAAGGSYEQYV.

There are a few counts of this clone. The chain is built from TRBV6-6 and TRBJ2-1; 9 bases align to TRBD1. This CDR3 has 15 residues. From germline, CDR1 is MNHNY and CDR2 SVGAGI (reference sequence). V shed 2 bases, J shed 7 bases, and the junction held 6 bases outside the gene matches. This chain's CDR3 is CASSYLRDRENEQFF. The CDR3 DNA is TGTGCCAGCAGTTACCTCCGGGACAGGGAGAATGAGCAGTTCTTC.

This clone was counted between two and nine times. The chain employs TRBV7-2 and TRBJ2-7, with TRBD1 as a possible D gene (6 bases). Trimming took off 5 bases at V and 1 base at J, with 15 bases between the two ends. In germline, CDR1 is SGHTA, CDR2 FQGNSA. The CDR3 loop spans 15 amino acids. The CDR3 loop is CASSPSTGRSYEQYF. The CDR3 DNA reads as TGTGCCAGCAGCCCGTCGACAGGCAGATCCTACGAGCAGTACTTC.

This chain links TRBV9 with TRBJ2-1, with 7 bases identical to TRBD1. CDR1 SGDLS and CDR2 YYNGEE come from the germline V gene. J gave up 1 base and V 2 bases, and 3 bases lay outside the gene matches. The CDR3 spans 15 residues. Written as DNA, the CDR3 is TGTGCCAGCAGCGTCCGGACAGGTTCCTACAATGAGCAGTTCTTC. It encodes CASSVRTGSYNEQFF.

This chain joins TRBV28 and TRBJ1-2; D ambiguous. Deletions cut 2 bases from V and 5 bases from J, with 6 bases between. The germline CDR1 and CDR2 sequences are MDHEN and SYDVKM. CDR3 length: 12 amino acids. The CDR3 is CASSLTPYGYTF. The DNA of the CDR3 is TGTGCCAGCAGTTTAACACCTTATGGCTACACCTTC.

This clone was observed a few times. V gene TRBV25-1 combines with J gene TRBJ2-2; maybe TRBD2 (5 bases). This CDR3 region has 14 residues. From germline, CDR1 is MGHDK and CDR2 SYGVNS. The V and J ends lost 3 bases and 4 bases respectively, with 9 bases between them. CDR3 region: CASSDQAGTGELFF. For the CDR3, the DNA is TGTGCCAGCAGTGATCAGGCGGGCACCGGGGAGCTGTTTTTT.

CDR3 protein: CASSSSLGQGGEQFF. The CDR3 DNA follows: TGTGCCAGTAGTTCCTCCCTCGGACAGGGTGGGGAGCAGTTCTTC. The V and J genes are TRBV19 and TRBJ2-1; 8 nucleotides line up with TRBD1. The CDR3 runs to 15 residues. Germline V gene data show CDR1 as LNHDA and CDR2 as SQIVND (reference sequence). After removal of 5 bases from V and 10 bases from J, the junction contained 13 bases not matched to a gene.

V usage is TRBV28 and J usage is TRBJ2-1; 10 bases are shared with TRBD1. The CDR3 extends over 15 amino acids. CDR1 is MDHEN and CDR2 is SYDVKM in the germline V gene. The V segment lost 5 bases and the J segment 5 bases; nucleotides outside the gene matches: 6. The CDR3 protein is CASSPTGGPDNEQFF. DNA for the CDR3: TGTGCCAGCAGTCCGACAGGGGGCCCTGACAATGAGCAGTTCTTC.

V and J are TRBV6-1 and TRBJ2-1, with 9 bases identical to TRBD2. Germline assignment: CDR1 MNHNS and CDR2 SASEGT. J gave up 3 bases and V 1 base, and 1 base lay outside the gene matches. CDR3 length: 15 amino acids. The CDR3 bases are TGTGCCAGCAGTGAAGATAGCGGGAGCTACAATGAGCAGTTCTTC. The encoded protein is CASSEDSGSYNEQFF.

The CDR3 coding sequence is TGTGCCAGCAGTAGACAGACAAATCAGCCCCAGCATTTT. Encoded protein: CASSRQTNQPQHF. V gene TRBV2 combines with J gene TRBJ1-5; tentatively, D is TRBD1 (5 bases). The CDR3 runs to 13 residues. Trimming shortened V by 5 bases and J by 4 bases, and 9 bases separated the two germline ends. CDR1 SNHLY and CDR2 FYNNEI come from the germline V gene. The complete variable domain, with remaining parts taken from reference TRBV2 and TRBJ1-5, reads EPEVTQTPSHQVTQMGQEVILRCVPISNHLYFYWYRQILGQKVEFLVSFYNNEISEKSEIFDDQFSVERPDGSNFTLKIRSTKLEDSAMYFCASSRQTNQPQHFGDGTRLSIL.

The table lists this clone with a few counts. V gene TRBV28 combines with J gene TRBJ2-7, with D uncertain. The germline V and J ends were trimmed by 6 bases and 5 bases, with 8 bases remaining between them. This CDR3 comprises 11 residues. Germline V gives CDR1 MDHEN, CDR2 SYDVKM. The CDR3 bases are TGTGCCAGCAGACAAGCGCACGAGCAGTACTTC. Its protein product is CASRQAHEQYF.

This clone was found a few times. J is TRBJ2-3 and V is TRBV7-2; 8 nucleotides match TRBD2. The germline gives CDR1 SGHTA, CDR2 FQGNSA. The CDR3 length is 15 residues. The V gene end was trimmed by 2 bases and the J gene end by 5 bases; junction bases not matched to a gene: 6. CDR3 nucleotides: TGTGCCAGCAGCTTACAAGCGGGGGCGGAAGATACGCAGTATTTT. Protein: CASSLQAGAEDTQYF. The full variable domain, completed using reference TRBV7-2 and TRBJ2-3, is GAGVSQSPSNKVTEKGKDVELRCDPISGHTALYWYRQSLGQGLEFLIYFQGNSAPDKSGLPSDRFSAERTGGSVSTLTIQRTQQEDSAVYLCASSLQAGAEDTQYFGPGTRLTVL.

This clone was seen a handful of times. This chain uses TRBV5-1 with TRBJ2-5, with 10 bases lining up with TRBD1. Germline CDR1 SGHRS, CDR2 YFSETQ. This CDR3 is built from 14 residues. V shed 4 bases, J shed 7 bases, and the junction held 7 bases outside the gene matches. CDR3 sequence (DNA): TGCGCCAGCAGCCCGGGACAGGGGTCCGGGACCCAGTACTTC. Translating gives CASSPGQGSGTQYF.

This clone showed up many times. The chain recombines TRBV6-6 with TRBJ2-1, with 7 positions matching TRBD2. CDR1 is MNHNY, CDR2 SVGAGI, per germline (reference sequence). J gave up 7 bases and V 1 base, and 1 base lay outside the gene matches. The CDR3 is 13 amino acids. CDR3 amino acids: CASSYWGGNEQFF. The CDR3 coding sequence is TGTGCCAGCAGTTACTGGGGAGGGAATGAGCAGTTCTTC.

This clone was counted between two and nine times. The rearrangement links TRBV6-6 to TRBJ1-4; D might be TRBD1 (5 bases). This CDR3 spans 16 amino acids. With 5 bases removed from V and 3 bases from J, the gap between germline ends came to 16 bases. Germline V gene sequence: CDR1 MNHNY, CDR2 SVGAGI (reference sequence). CDR3 loop: CASSPRVGAANEKLFF. The CDR3 coding sequence is TGTGCCAGCAGTCCCAGGGTGGGCGCCGCTAATGAAAAACTGTTTTTT.

The J gene is TRBJ2-3, the V gene TRBV2; D is unresolved. Trimming took 7 bases from V and 6 from J, leaving 8 bases between them. CDR1 SNHLY and CDR2 FYNNEI come from the germline V gene. The CDR3 runs 11 residues. The CDR3 spells CASNLLDTQYF. The CDR3 bases are TGTGCCAGCAACCTACTGGATACGCAGTATTTT.

The rearrangement links TRBV28 to TRBJ2-7, with 10 bases aligning to TRBD2. Germline trimming cut 3 bases from V and 0 bases from J; bases unmatched to any gene: 2. The CDR3 runs to 15 residues. Germline V gives CDR1 MDHEN, CDR2 SYDVKM. DNA for the CDR3: TGTGCCAGCAGTTTTAGCGGGAGGCCCTCCTACGAGCAGTACTTC. Its protein is CASSFSGRPSYEQYF.

Only a few counts were recorded for this clone. The CDR3 nucleotides are TGTGCCAGCAGTTCCGCCGGTCCCTCCACTGAAGCTTTCTTT. As protein: CASSSAGPSTEAFF. The chain uses TRBV6-5 and TRBJ1-1, with unresolved D. The V and J ends lost 4 bases and 4 bases respectively, with 13 bases between them. The CDR3 is 14 amino acids. CDR1 and CDR2 (germline): MNHEY, SVGAGI.

The genes are TRBV30 and TRBJ1-5; 8 positions agree with TRBD1. V trimming: 3 bases; J trimming: 6 bases; junction bases outside the gene matches: 19. Germline V gene lookup returns CDR1 GTSNPN and CDR2 SVGIG (reference sequence). CDR3 length equals 18 residues. The chain's CDR3 is CAWSTNIFGQGVSQPQHF. DNA of the CDR3: TGTGCCTGGAGCACAAACATATTCGGACAGGGAGTAAGTCAGCCCCAGCATTTT.

The table lists this clone with a few counts. The V call is TRBV7-8, the J call TRBJ2-5; the D gene is possibly TRBD1 (5 bases). CDR3 length: 16 residues. In germline, CDR1 is SGHVS, CDR2 FQNEAQ. With 5 bases removed from V and 2 bases from J, the gap between germline ends came to 18 bases. CDR3 region: CASSPERGPAQETQYF. DNA for the CDR3: TGTGCCAGCAGCCCGGAAAGGGGTCCTGCTCAAGAGACCCAGTACTTC.

The table lists this clone with many counts. The J gene is TRBJ1-5, the V gene TRBV4-1; D is perhaps TRBD1 (6 bases). V was trimmed by 2 bases and J by 1 base, leaving 12 bases between them. Germline lookup yields CDR1 MGHRA and CDR2 YSYEKL. The CDR3 length is 16 residues. The CDR3 sequence: CASSQFGGSSNQPQHF. As DNA, the CDR3 is TGCGCCAGCAGCCAATTTGGGGGCAGCAGCAATCAGCCCCAGCATTTT.

The chain has TRBV6-6 and TRBJ2-3; a weak D match, TRBD2 (6 bases). The germline CDR1 and CDR2 sequences are MNHNY and SVGAGI (reference sequence). The CDR3 spans 16 residues. The V and J ends lost 7 bases and 6 bases respectively, with 23 bases between them. The CDR3 DNA is TGTGCCAGCACCCCAACGAGGCGGGGAGGCCCCGATACGCAGTATTTT. Its translation is CASTPTRRGGPDTQYF.

The chain couples TRBV7-3 to TRBJ2-7; weak D call: TRBD1 (6 bases). The CDR3 totals 15 residues. The V end was cut by 4 bases, the J end by 1 base, with 14 bases between. Germline assignment: CDR1 SGHTA and CDR2 FQGTGA. The CDR3 nucleotides are TGTGCCAGCAGCTGCGGGCCTAGGGGGTCCTACGAGCAGTACGTC. Residues: CASSCGPRGSYEQYV.

In its sample, this clone was seen a few times. The chain links TRBV7-9 to TRBJ2-7; possibly TRBD2 for D (5 bases). Trimming cost V 5 bases and J 0 bases, with 17 bases left between them. This CDR3 is built from 16 residues. Germline V gene sequence: CDR1 SEHNR, CDR2 FQNEAQ (reference sequence). DNA of the CDR3: TGTGCCAGCAGCCGGGGATTGGGTAACAGCTCCTACGAGCAGTACTTC. This translates into CASSRGLGNSSYEQYF.

In its sample, this clone was seen a few times. The CDR3 DNA reads as TGTGCCAGCAGCTTGGGATCGAGCGGCAAAAACATTCAGTACTTC. This codes for CASSLGSSGKNIQYF. The chain uses TRBV5-6 and TRBJ2-4; D may be TRBD2 (5 bases). This CDR3 is 15 amino acids long. Germline V gene data show CDR1 as SGHDT and CDR2 as YYEEEE. V lost 0 bases and J lost 3, with 10 bases in between.

The chain recombines TRBV7-9 with TRBJ1-1, with D possibly TRBD1 on 5 matching bases. Trimming took off 2 bases at V and 5 bases at J, with 12 bases between the two ends. The germline gives CDR1 SEHNR, CDR2 FQNEAQ (reference sequence). The CDR3 runs to 14 residues. In nucleotides, the CDR3 is TGTGCCAGCAGCTTATTAATCCCAGGGACTGAAGCTTTCTTT. Protein product: CASSLLIPGTEAFF. Supplemented by reference TRBV7-9 and TRBJ1-1, the full variable domain reads DTGVSQNPRHKITKRGQNVTFRCDPISEHNRLYWYRQTLGQGPEFLTYFQNEAQLEKSRLLSDRFSAERPKGSFSTLEIQRTEQGDSAMYLCASSLLIPGTEAFFGQGTRLTVV.

CDR3: CASSQDLTSGITTDTQYF. CDR3 DNA sequence: TGTGCCAGCAGCCAAGATCTAACTAGCGGGATCACGACGGATACGCAGTATTTT. The genes are TRBV4-2 and TRBJ2-3; 10 bases are shared with TRBD2. The germline V gene encodes CDR1 LGHNA and CDR2 YNFKEQ. After removal of 0 bases from V and 6 bases from J, the junction contained 12 bases not matched to a gene. This CDR3 spans 18 amino acids.

V usage is TRBV4-1 and J usage is TRBJ2-1, with 14 positions matching TRBD2. This CDR3 spans 19 amino acids. The V gene's germline CDR1 is MGHRA and CDR2 YSYEKL. J gave up 0 bases and V 0 bases, and 4 bases lay outside the gene matches. The CDR3 protein is CASSQEGLAGVSSYNEQFF. DNA for the CDR3: TGCGCCAGCAGCCAAGAGGGACTAGCGGGAGTGAGCTCCTACAATGAGCAGTTCTTC.

This clone was seen only a few times. This chain uses TRBV19 with TRBJ1-3; perhaps TRBD1 as D (6 bases). In germline, CDR1 is LNHDA, CDR2 SQIVND (reference sequence). The germline V and J ends were trimmed by 3 bases and 2 bases, with 8 bases remaining between them. The CDR3 extends over 14 amino acids. The CDR3 protein is CASSMGAPGNTIYF. In DNA, the CDR3 is TGTGCCAGTAGTATGGGGGCACCTGGAAACACCATATATTTT.

V and J are TRBV28 and TRBJ1-5; a possible D gene is TRBD1 (5 bases). The V gene's germline CDR1 is MDHEN and CDR2 SYDVKM. The CDR3 has 13 residues. V was clipped by 8 bases and J by 1 base, with 9 bases between them. CDR3 coding DNA: TGTGCCAGCGCTTGGGGCAGCAATCAGCCCCAGCATTTT. It translates to CASAWGSNQPQHF.

This chain connects TRBV15 to TRBJ2-1; perhaps TRBD2 as D (5 bases). Trimming removed 0 bases from V and 10 bases from J, with 13 bases in between. The CDR3 spans 14 residues. Germline lookup yields CDR1 LNHNV and CDR2 YYDKDF (reference sequence). Here the CDR3 reads CATSRDLAKREQFF. The CDR3, as DNA: TGTGCCACCAGCAGAGATCTAGCCAAACGGGAGCAGTTCTTC.